The clone carrying this T cell receptor beta chain occurred many times. No antigen is known for it. For TCR, cDNA came from 5'RACE template switching, which added a universal primer site and UMIs. TCRdb fed the 5' RACE reads into MiXCR, producing one record per CDR3 protein. The table includes 60,000 to 95,000 distinct CDR3 sequences, under 9.5% detected once. This CDR3 spans 13 amino acids. In germline, CDR1 is SEHNR, CDR2 FQNEAQ (reference sequence). V shed 6 bases and J shed 7 bases, with 15 bases lying between them. The source of the sample is a study of T cells after yellow fever vaccination. Study-level results: Reappearance after the booster was seen for most primary-vaccination clones, at 95% to 97% CD4 and about 90% CD8.

This TCR came from a man in his late teens or twenties who received the YFV17D yellow fever vaccine. The gene calls are TRBV7-9 and TRBJ2-5, with unresolved D. This specimen was CD8+ T cells sorted from PBMCs, taken less than 11 days after the first yellow fever vaccination. Here the CDR3 reads CASRPRSAGTQYF. CDR3 DNA sequence: TGTGCCAGCAGACCCCGCTCGGCCGGGACCCAGTACTTC.